This T cell receptor beta chain originates from a study of beta chain features in type 1 diabetes. Turning to the study itself: Analysis included about 110 million sorted cells drawn from all samples.

This clone was observed a few times. The antigen is undetermined. Overall study results and limits: Moderate but significant shortening of TCRB CDR3s was recorded in all four CD4+ subsets from Type 1 diabetes patients.

cDNA synthesis used the whole RNA isolate, giving expressed TCRB sequences. Assay used: immunoSEQ multiplex PCR; TCRdb lists only in-frame clones, some missing. The sample lists 630,000 or so clones; more than 12% were seen once. This CDR3 contains 11 residues. Germline CDR1 and CDR2: GTSNPN and SVGIG (reference sequence). The ends were cut back, 0 bases at V and 14 bases at J, with 12 bases in the middle. This TCR derives from a man aged 18 to 35 with type 1 diabetes. This chain connects TRBV30 to TRBJ2-3, with no clear D. The specimen was naive CD4+ T cells from blood. The CDR3 is CAWSVISDRYF. The CDR3 bases are TGTGCCTGGAGTGTTATCAGTGACCGGTATTTT. The full variable domain, its missing parts supplied by reference TRBV30 and TRBJ2-3, is SQTIHQWPATLVQPVGSPLSLECTVEGTSNPNLYWYRQAAGRGLQLLFYSVGIGQISSEVPQNLSASRPQDRQFILSSKKLLLSDSGFYLCAWSVISDRYFGPGTRLTVL.